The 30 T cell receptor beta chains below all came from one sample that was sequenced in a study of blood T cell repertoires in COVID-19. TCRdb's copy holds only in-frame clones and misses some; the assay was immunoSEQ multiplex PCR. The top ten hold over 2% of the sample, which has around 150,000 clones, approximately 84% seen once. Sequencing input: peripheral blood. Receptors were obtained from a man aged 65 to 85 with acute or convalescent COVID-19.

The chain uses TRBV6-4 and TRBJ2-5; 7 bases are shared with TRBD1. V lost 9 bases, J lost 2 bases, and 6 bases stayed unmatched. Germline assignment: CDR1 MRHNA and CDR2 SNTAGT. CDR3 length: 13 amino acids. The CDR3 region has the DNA TGTGCCAGTTCGCCAGGGGGACAAGAGACCCAGTACTTC. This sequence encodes CASSPGGQETQYF.

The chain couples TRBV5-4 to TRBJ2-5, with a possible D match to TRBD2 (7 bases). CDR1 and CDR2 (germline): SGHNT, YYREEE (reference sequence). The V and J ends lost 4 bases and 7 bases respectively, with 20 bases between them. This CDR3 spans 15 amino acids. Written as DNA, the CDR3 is TGTGCCAGCAGCGATGAGGGGGGGCGAGCTCGGACCCAGTACTTC. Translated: CASSDEGGRARTQYF.

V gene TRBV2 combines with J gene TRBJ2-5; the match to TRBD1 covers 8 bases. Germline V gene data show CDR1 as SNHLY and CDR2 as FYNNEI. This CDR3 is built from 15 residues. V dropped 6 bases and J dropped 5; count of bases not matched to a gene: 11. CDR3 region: CASSNSRGPLETQYF. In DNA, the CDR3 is TGTGCCAGCAGCAACTCCAGGGGGCCGTTGGAGACCCAGTACTTC.

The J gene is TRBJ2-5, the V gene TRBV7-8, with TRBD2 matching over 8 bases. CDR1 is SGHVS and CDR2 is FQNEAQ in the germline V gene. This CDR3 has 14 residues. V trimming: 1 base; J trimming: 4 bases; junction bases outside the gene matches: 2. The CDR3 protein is CASSLVLAGETQYF. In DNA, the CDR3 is TGTGCCAGCAGCTTAGTCCTAGCGGGAGAGACCCAGTACTTC.

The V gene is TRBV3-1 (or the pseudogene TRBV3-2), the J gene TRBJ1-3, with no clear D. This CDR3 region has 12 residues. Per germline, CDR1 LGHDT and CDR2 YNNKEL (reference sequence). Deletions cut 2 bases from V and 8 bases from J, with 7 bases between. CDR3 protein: CASSQPPHTIYF. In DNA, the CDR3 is TGTGCCAGCAGCCAACCCCCTCACACCATATATTTT.

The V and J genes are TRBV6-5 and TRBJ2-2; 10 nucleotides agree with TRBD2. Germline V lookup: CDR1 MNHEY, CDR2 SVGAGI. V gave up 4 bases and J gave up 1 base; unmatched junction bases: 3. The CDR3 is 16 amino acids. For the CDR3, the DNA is TGTGCCAGCAGTTGGGGGACTAGCGTGAACACCGGGGAGCTGTTTTTT. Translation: CASSWGTSVNTGELFF.

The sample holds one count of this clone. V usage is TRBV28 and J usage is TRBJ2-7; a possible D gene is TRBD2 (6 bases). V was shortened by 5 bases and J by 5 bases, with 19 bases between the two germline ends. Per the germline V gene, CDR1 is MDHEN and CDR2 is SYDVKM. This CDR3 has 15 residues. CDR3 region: CASSPQLPSDHEQYF. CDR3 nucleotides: TGTGCCAGCAGTCCCCAACTTCCTAGCGACCACGAGCAGTACTTC. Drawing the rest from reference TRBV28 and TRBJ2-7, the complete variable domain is DVKVTQSSRYLVKRTGEKVFLECVQDMDHENMFWYRQDPGLGLRLIYFSYDVKMKEKGDIPEGYSVSREKKERFSLILESASTNQTSMYLCASSPQLPSDHEQYFGPGTRLTVT.

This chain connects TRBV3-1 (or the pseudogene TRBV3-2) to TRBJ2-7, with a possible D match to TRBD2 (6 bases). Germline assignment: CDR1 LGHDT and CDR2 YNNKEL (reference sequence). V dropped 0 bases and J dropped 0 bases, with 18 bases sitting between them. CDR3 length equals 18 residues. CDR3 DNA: TGTGCCAGCAGCCAAGATTCGCTGGGGGGTCGGGGCTCCTACGAGCAGTACTTC. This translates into CASSQDSLGGRGSYEQYF.

This CDR3 reads CASTWGGGYEQYF. CDR3 nucleotides: TGTGCCAGCACCTGGGGGGGCGGCTACGAGCAGTACTTC. The V gene is TRBV7-9, the J gene TRBJ2-7; the D gene is possibly TRBD2 (7 bases). V lost 7 bases to trimming and J lost 3 bases, with 13 bases between them. From germline, CDR1 is SEHNR and CDR2 FQNEAQ (reference sequence). This CDR3 is built from 13 residues.

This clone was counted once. Here the CDR3 reads CASSPGVAGSTDTQYF. CDR3 in DNA: TGCGCCAGCTCCCCCGGGGTAGCGGGGTCCACAGATACGCAGTATTTT. The rearrangement links TRBV10-1 to TRBJ2-3, with 8 bases identical to TRBD2. Germline V lookup: CDR1 WNHNN, CDR2 SYGVQD (reference sequence). With 8 bases clipped from V and 2 bases from J, the junction kept 12 bases outside the gene matches. CDR3 length: 16 amino acids.

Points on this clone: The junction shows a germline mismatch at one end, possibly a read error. CDR3 nucleotide sequence: TGTGCTAGCAGCTTAAGCGTCACAGATACGCAGTATTTT. Protein: CASSLSVTDTQYF. The V gene is TRBV7-7, the J gene TRBJ2-3, with no clear D. The germline V gene has CDR1 SSHAT and CDR2 FNYEAQ (reference sequence). This CDR3 is 13 amino acids long.

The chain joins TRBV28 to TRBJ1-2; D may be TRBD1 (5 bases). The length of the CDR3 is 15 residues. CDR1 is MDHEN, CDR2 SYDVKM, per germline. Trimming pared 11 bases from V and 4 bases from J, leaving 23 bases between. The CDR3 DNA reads TGTGCCGGAAGACAACGGCAGGGCGTAGGCTATGGCTACACCTTC. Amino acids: CAGRQRQGVGYGYTF.

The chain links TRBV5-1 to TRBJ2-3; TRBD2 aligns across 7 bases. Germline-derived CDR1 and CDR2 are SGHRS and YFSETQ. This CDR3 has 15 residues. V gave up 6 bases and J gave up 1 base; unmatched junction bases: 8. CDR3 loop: CASTEGAGGTDTQYF. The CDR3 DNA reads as TGCGCCAGCACTGAGGGTGCGGGGGGCACAGATACGCAGTATTTT. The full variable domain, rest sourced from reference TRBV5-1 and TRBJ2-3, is KAGVTQTPRYLIKTRGQQVTLSCSPISGHRSVSWYQQTPGQGLQFLFEYFSETQRNKGNFPGRFSGRQFSNSRSEMNVSTLELGDSALYLCASTEGAGGTDTQYFGPGTRLTVL.

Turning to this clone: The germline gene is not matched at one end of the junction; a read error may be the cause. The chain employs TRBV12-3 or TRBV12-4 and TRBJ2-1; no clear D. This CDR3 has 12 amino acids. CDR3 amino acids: CATTGSHNEQFF. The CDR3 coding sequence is TGCGCCACTACCGGGTCCCACAATGAGCAGTTCTTC.

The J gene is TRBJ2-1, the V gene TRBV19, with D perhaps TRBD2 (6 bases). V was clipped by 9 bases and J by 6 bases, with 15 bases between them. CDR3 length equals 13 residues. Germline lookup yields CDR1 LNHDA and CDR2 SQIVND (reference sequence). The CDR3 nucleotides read TGTGCCAGCCGGGACTTAGCAGGCAATGAGCAGTTCTTC. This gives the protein CASRDLAGNEQFF.

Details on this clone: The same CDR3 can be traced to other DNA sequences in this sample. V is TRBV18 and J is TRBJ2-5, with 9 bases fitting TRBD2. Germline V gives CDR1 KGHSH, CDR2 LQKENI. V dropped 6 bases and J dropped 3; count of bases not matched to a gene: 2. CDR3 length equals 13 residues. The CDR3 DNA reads TGTGCCAGCTCTCCTAGCGGGGAAGAGACCCAGTACTTC. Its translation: CASSPSGEETQYF.

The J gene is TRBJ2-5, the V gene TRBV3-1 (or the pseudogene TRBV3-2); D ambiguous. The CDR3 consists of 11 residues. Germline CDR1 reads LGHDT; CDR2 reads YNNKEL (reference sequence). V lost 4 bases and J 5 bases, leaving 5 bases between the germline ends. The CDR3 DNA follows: TGTGCCAGCAGCCTCGGGGAGACCCAGTACTTC. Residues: CASSLGETQYF.

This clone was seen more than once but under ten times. CDR3 nucleotide sequence: TGTGCCAGCAGCTGGCGGGGGGCCGGGGAGACCCAGTACTTC. Residues: CASSWRGAGETQYF. The V and J genes are TRBV7-2 and TRBJ2-5; the match to TRBD2 covers 8 bases. Germline-derived CDR1 and CDR2 are SGHTA and FQGNSA. V shed 4 bases and J 5 bases; nucleotides not matched to a gene: 6. CDR3 length: 14 residues.

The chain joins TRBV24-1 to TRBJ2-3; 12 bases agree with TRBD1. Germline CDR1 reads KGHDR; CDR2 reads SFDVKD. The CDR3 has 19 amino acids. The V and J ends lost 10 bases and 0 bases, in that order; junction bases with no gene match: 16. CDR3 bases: TGTGCCACAGACCGGGACAGGGGGCGATACCACGATAGCACAGATACGCAGTATTTT. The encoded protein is CATDRDRGRYHDSTDTQYF.

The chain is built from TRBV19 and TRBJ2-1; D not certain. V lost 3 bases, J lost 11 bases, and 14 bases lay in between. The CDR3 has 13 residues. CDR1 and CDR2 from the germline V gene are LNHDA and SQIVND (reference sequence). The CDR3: CASSIVIGPQQFF. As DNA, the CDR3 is TGTGCCAGTAGTATCGTTATTGGCCCTCAGCAGTTCTTC.

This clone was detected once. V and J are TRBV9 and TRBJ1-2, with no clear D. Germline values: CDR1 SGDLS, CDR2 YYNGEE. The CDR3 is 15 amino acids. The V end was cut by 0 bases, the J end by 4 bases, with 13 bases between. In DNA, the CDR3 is TGTGCCAGCAGCGTAGAGAGTGGGCCAAGCTATGGCTACACCTTC. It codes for CASSVESGPSYGYTF.

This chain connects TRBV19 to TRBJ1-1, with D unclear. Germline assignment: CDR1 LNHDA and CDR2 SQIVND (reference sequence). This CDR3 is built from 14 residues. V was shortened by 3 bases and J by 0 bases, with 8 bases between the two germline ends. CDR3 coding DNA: TGTGCCAGTAGTATGCGGCCGATGAACACTGAAGCTTTCTTT. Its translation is CASSMRPMNTEAFF.

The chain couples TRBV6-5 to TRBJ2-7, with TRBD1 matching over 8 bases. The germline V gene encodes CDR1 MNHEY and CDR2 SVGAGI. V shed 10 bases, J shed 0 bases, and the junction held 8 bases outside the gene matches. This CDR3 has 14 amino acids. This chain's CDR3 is CAILDRGHSYEQYF. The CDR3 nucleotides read TGTGCCATCCTCGACAGGGGACACTCCTACGAGCAGTACTTC.

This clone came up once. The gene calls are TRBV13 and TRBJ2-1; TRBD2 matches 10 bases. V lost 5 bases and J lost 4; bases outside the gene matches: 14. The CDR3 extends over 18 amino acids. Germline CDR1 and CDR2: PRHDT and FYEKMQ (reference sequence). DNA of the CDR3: TGTGCCAGCAGCGCCCGGGGGTCTAGCGGGGGACTATACAATGAGCAGTTCTTC. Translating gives CASSARGSSGGLYNEQFF. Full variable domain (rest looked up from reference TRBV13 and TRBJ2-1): AAGVIQSPRHLIKEKRETATLKCYPIPRHDTVYWYQQGPGQDPQFLISFYEKMQSDKGSIPDRFSAQQFSDYHSELNMSSLELGDSALYFCASSARGSSGGLYNEQFFGPGTRLTVL.

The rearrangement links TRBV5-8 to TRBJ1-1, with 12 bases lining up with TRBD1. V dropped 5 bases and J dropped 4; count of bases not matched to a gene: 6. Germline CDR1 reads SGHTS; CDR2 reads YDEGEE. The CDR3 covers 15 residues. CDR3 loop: CASRVGQGAGTEAFF. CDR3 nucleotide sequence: TGTGCCAGCAGGGTGGGACAGGGGGCAGGCACTGAAGCTTTCTTT.

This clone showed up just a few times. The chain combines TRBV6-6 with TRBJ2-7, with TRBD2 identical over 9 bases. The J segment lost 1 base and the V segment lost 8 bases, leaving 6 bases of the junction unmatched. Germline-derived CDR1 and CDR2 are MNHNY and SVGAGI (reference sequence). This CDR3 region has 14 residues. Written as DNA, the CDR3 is TGTGCCAGCCACTATAGCGGGAGTTCCTACGAGCAGTACTTC. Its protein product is CASHYSGSSYEQYF.

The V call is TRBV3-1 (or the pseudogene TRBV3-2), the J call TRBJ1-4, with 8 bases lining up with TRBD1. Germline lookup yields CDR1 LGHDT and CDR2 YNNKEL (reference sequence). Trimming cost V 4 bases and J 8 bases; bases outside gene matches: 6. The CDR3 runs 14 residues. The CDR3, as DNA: TGTGCCAGCAGCCTTAGGACAGGGAGCGAAAAACTGTTTTTT. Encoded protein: CASSLRTGSEKLFF.

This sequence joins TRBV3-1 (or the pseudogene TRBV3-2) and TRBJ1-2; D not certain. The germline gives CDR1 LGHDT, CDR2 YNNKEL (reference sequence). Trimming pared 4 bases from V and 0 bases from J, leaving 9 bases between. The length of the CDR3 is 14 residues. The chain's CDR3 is CASSRDWPNYGYTF. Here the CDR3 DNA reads TGTGCCAGCAGCCGAGACTGGCCTAACTATGGCTACACCTTC.

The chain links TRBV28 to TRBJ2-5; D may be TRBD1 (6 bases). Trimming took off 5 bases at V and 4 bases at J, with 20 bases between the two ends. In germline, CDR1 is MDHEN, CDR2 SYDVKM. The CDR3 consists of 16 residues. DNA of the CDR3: TGTGCCAGCAGTGTGATCGGGCAGGGGTCGGGAGAGACCCAGTACTTC. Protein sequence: CASSVIGQGSGETQYF.

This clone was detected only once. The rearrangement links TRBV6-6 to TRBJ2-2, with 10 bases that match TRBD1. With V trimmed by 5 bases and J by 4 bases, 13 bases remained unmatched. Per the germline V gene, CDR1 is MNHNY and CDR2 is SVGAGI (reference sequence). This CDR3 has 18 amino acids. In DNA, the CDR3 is TGTGCCAGCAGTCCGTACCGGGACAGGGGCCGCATCACCGGGGAGCTGTTTTTT. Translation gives CASSPYRDRGRITGELFF.